The 10 T cell receptor beta chains in this list originate from one sample, sequenced in a study of cytomegalovirus exposure and HLA in healthy donors. PCR amplification relied on 60 Vbeta primers (plus 13 Jbeta primers). The data were produced by immunoSEQ multiplex PCR, yet TCRdb's version contains in-frame clones alone and is incomplete. The profile shows tens of thousands of clones, 65% to 90% of them singletons. Input material: PBMCs. Source of these receptors: a young man in good health and CMV-seronegative.

This chain connects TRBV19 to TRBJ2-1, with 7 bases aligning to TRBD2. V gave up 3 bases and J gave up 9 bases; unmatched junction bases: 8. CDR3 length: 14 residues. Germline lookup yields CDR1 LNHDA and CDR2 SQIVND (reference sequence). In DNA form, the CDR3 reads TGTGCCAGTAGTATCCGGGCGGGAGTGGTTGAGCAGTTCTTC. As protein: CASSIRAGVVEQFF.

The J gene is TRBJ2-1, the V gene TRBV27; 9 nucleotides align to TRBD2. V lost 3 bases and J lost 4; bases outside the gene matches: 10. Germline CDR1 MNHEY, CDR2 SMNVEV (reference sequence). This CDR3 has 17 amino acids. CDR3 amino acids: CASSFSLAGAQYNEQFF. CDR3 sequence (DNA): TGTGCCAGCAGTTTCTCCTTAGCGGGGGCCCAATACAATGAGCAGTTCTTC.

This rearrangement joins TRBV7-9 to TRBJ2-7; TRBD1 might be the D (6 bases). There are 15 residues in the CDR3. Germline V gene sequence: CDR1 SEHNR, CDR2 FQNEAQ (reference sequence). Trimming took off 6 bases at V and 0 bases at J, with 15 bases between the two ends. CDR3 loop: CASSAEQGPSYEQYF. CDR3 DNA sequence: TGTGCCAGCAGTGCAGAACAGGGTCCCTCCTACGAGCAGTACTTC.

The chain has TRBV30 and TRBJ2-2; D remains unclear. CDR1 GTSNPN and CDR2 SVGIG come from the germline V gene (reference sequence). This CDR3 has 15 amino acids. V was shortened by 0 bases and J by 4 bases, with 12 bases between the two germline ends. CDR3 amino acids: CAWSVAGRVTGELFF. The CDR3 region has the DNA TGTGCCTGGAGTGTCGCTGGCCGGGTCACCGGGGAGCTGTTTTTT.

Comments on this clone: Other DNA sequences from this sample encode an identical CDR3 as well. V gene TRBV5-1 combines with J gene TRBJ2-3, with 9 bases aligning to TRBD2. V dropped 0 bases and J dropped 2; count of bases not matched to a gene: 4. The CDR3 is 16 amino acids. Germline lookup yields CDR1 SGHRS and CDR2 YFSETQ. The CDR3 nucleotides are TGCGCCAGCAGCTTGGCCCTAGCGGGAATCACAGATACGCAGTATTTT. Translated, it gives CASSLALAGITDTQYF.

The CDR3 DNA reads as TGTGCCAGTAGTAACGGAGTCTCCTACGAGCAGTACTTC. This translates into CASSNGVSYEQYF. The gene calls are TRBV19 and TRBJ2-7; D is unclear. Germline V gives CDR1 LNHDA, CDR2 SQIVND (reference sequence). Trimming took off 4 bases at V and 0 bases at J, with 7 bases between the two ends. The CDR3 spans 13 residues.

V is TRBV2 and J is TRBJ2-5, with TRBD1 matching over 9 bases. V trimming: 1 base; J trimming: 5 bases; junction bases outside the gene matches: 8. Germline V CDR1 and CDR2: SNHLY, FYNNEI. The CDR3 loop spans 16 amino acids. The CDR3 loop is CASSEGRTGDGETQYF. The CDR3 DNA is TGTGCCAGCAGTGAAGGGAGGACAGGGGATGGGGAGACCCAGTACTTC.

V is TRBV7-8 and J is TRBJ2-7; D possibly corresponds to TRBD1 (5 bases). CDR3 length: 18 amino acids. The V gene lost 7 bases and the J gene lost 4 bases, with 29 bases spanning the gap. The V gene's germline CDR1 is SGHVS and CDR2 FQNEAQ. DNA for the CDR3: TGTGCCAGCAACTCGCCTTTTGAGTCCAGGGAAGCCCAATACGAGCAGTACTTC. Residues: CASNSPFESREAQYEQYF.

The chain employs TRBV5-1 and TRBJ2-5; a possible D gene is TRBD1 (5 bases). The DNA end lines up better with TRBJ2-7; the J call may be wrong. This CDR3 spans 13 amino acids. Germline lookup yields CDR1 SGHRS and CDR2 YFSETQ. The CDR3: CASSSTASYEQYF. DNA for the CDR3: TGCGCCAGCAGCTCGACAGCTTCATACGAGCAGTACTTC.

This chain links TRBV11-2 with TRBJ2-5; a possible D gene is TRBD1 (5 bases). The better agreement between TRBJ2-7 and the DNA end casts doubt on the J call. Germline V gene sequence: CDR1 SGHAT, CDR2 FQNNGV. The CDR3 contains 14 residues. The CDR3 here is CASSSPRAAYEQYF. In nucleotides, the CDR3 is TGTGCCAGCAGCTCACCCAGGGCTGCGTACGAGCAGTACTTC.